The 20 T cell receptor beta chains below were found in one sample sequenced in a study of OX40 agonist ivuxolimab in advanced cancers. TCRdb's table, derived via immunoSEQ multiplex PCR, lists solely in-frame clones and lacks some. The sample lists around 83,000 clones, 90% to 95% seen once, with 2% to 2.5% in the top ten. Source: CD4+ or CD8+ T cells sorted from blood, taken in a trial of the OX40 agonist ivuxolimab. All receptors come from an adult with an advanced solid tumor such as melanoma, head and neck, liver or kidney cancer.

CDR3 amino acids: CASTELAGGAGTQYF. For the CDR3, the DNA is TGCGCCAGCACCGAACTAGCGGGTGGGGCGGGTACGCAGTATTTT. The chain recombines TRBV5-1 with TRBJ2-3; TRBD2 matches 9 bases. V trimming: 6 bases; J trimming: 8 bases; junction bases outside the gene matches: 13. Germline V gene data show CDR1 as SGHRS and CDR2 as YFSETQ. The CDR3 covers 15 residues. Drawing the rest from reference TRBV5-1 and TRBJ2-3, the complete variable domain is KAGVTQTPRYLIKTRGQQVTLSCSPISGHRSVSWYQQTPGQGLQFLFEYFSETQRNKGNFPGRFSGRQFSNSRSEMNVSTLELGDSALYLCASTELAGGAGTQYFGPGTRLTVL.

The V and J genes are TRBV7-8 and TRBJ2-3, with TRBD1 as a possible D gene (5 bases). Between the trimmed V and J ends, which lost 0 bases and 8 bases, there was a span of 18 bases. This CDR3 has 16 residues. Germline V gives CDR1 SGHVS, CDR2 FQNEAQ. CDR3 in DNA: TGTGCCAGCAGCTTAGCGGGGCAGATCATTAGGGCTACGCAGTATTTT. Protein: CASSLAGQIIRATQYF.

This rearrangement joins TRBV7-2 to TRBJ1-5, with a weak D call TRBD1 (5 bases). The CDR3 spans 15 residues. Deletions cut 5 bases from V and 0 bases from J, with 11 bases between. Germline V gives CDR1 SGHTA, CDR2 FQGNSA. CDR3 region: CASSGGGNSNQPQHF. Here the CDR3 DNA reads TGTGCCAGCAGCGGGGGGGGAAATAGCAATCAGCCCCAGCATTTT.

V and J are TRBV10-3 and TRBJ2-2; maybe TRBD2 (5 bases). Trimming shortened V by 6 bases and J by 0 bases, and 11 bases separated the two germline ends. CDR3 size: 15 residues. Germline V gene lookup returns CDR1 ENHRY and CDR2 SYGVKD. The CDR3 coding sequence is TGTGCCATCAGCGCCGGGGTCACGAACACCGGGGAGCTGTTTTTT. This encodes CAISAGVTNTGELFF.

CDR3 bases: TGTGCCAGTAGGGGGGCGGAGAGCAATCAGCCCCAGCATTTT. Encoded protein: CASRGAESNQPQHF. This chain links TRBV19 with TRBJ1-5, with D perhaps matching TRBD1 (6 bases). The ends were cut back, 6 bases at V and 1 base at J, with 10 bases in the middle. Germline CDR1 is LNHDA and CDR2 is SQIVND (reference sequence). The CDR3 spans 14 residues. Based on the CDR3 plus reference TRBV19 and TRBJ1-5, the full variable domain is DGGITQSPKYLFRKEGQNVTLSCEQNLNHDAMYWYRQDPGQGLRLIYYSQIVNDFQKGDIAEGYSVSREKKESFPLTVTSAQKNPTAFYLCASRGAESNQPQHFGDGTRLSIL.

The chain recombines TRBV7-9 with TRBJ1-6; no firm D call. Germline lookup yields CDR1 SEHNR and CDR2 FQNEAQ (reference sequence). Trimming removed 1 base from V and 9 bases from J, with 10 bases in between. There are 14 residues in the CDR3. CDR3: CASSLVPGGSPLHF. DNA of the CDR3: TGTGCCAGCAGCTTAGTACCAGGAGGTTCACCCCTCCACTTT.

The rearrangement uses TRBV30 and TRBJ2-7, with 14 bases lining up with TRBD2. Germline-derived CDR1 and CDR2 are GTSNPN and SVGIG (reference sequence). Trimming at V came to 3 bases and at J to 5 bases, leaving 9 bases not matched to a gene. There are 16 residues in the CDR3. The CDR3 loop is CAWRKGLAGVKDEQYF. The CDR3 DNA sequence: TGTGCCTGGAGAAAGGGACTAGCGGGAGTTAAAGACGAGCAGTACTTC.

V usage is TRBV19 and J usage is TRBJ2-7; D is ambiguous. CDR3 size: 14 residues. Germline V CDR1 and CDR2: LNHDA, SQIVND (reference sequence). V was pared by 5 bases and J by 1 base, with 12 bases between. The CDR3 region is CASSRKSLSYEQYF. CDR3 nucleotides: TGTGCCAGTAGTCGCAAGAGCCTATCCTACGAGCAGTACTTC.

J is TRBJ1-3 and V is TRBV6-5; a weak D match, TRBD1 (5 bases). Germline-derived CDR1 and CDR2 are MNHEY and SVGAGI. The CDR3 is 14 amino acids. The germline V and J ends were trimmed by 6 bases and 0 bases, with 9 bases remaining between them. The CDR3 region is CASSPGASGNTIYF. The CDR3 DNA reads as TGTGCCAGCAGCCCCGGGGCCTCTGGAAACACCATATATTTT.

The chain uses TRBV6-5 and TRBJ2-1, with D hard to call. V lost 4 bases to trimming and J lost 10 bases, with 8 bases between them. CDR3 size: 11 residues. Per the germline V gene, CDR1 is MNHEY and CDR2 is SVGAGI. In DNA form, the CDR3 reads TGTGCCAGCAGTTCCATCAGGGAGCAGTTCTTC. The encoded protein is CASSSIREQFF.

This chain's CDR3 is CASSLDTGVSGYTF. The CDR3 DNA is TGCGCCAGCAGCTTGGACACAGGGGTCAGTGGCTACACCTTC. This chain uses TRBV5-1 with TRBJ1-2; 7 nucleotides agree with TRBD1. V lost 0 bases and J lost 7; bases outside the gene matches: 6. CDR3 length: 14 amino acids. CDR1 is SGHRS and CDR2 is YFSETQ in the germline V gene. Complete variable domain (other parts from reference TRBV5-1 and TRBJ1-2): KAGVTQTPRYLIKTRGQQVTLSCSPISGHRSVSWYQQTPGQGLQFLFEYFSETQRNKGNFPGRFSGRQFSNSRSEMNVSTLELGDSALYLCASSLDTGVSGYTFGSGTRLTVV.

This chain joins TRBV5-1 and TRBJ2-2, with a possible D match to TRBD2 (5 bases). The germline CDR1 and CDR2 sequences are SGHRS and YFSETQ. The CDR3 totals 13 residues. V dropped 7 bases and J dropped 5 bases, with 12 bases sitting between them. Here the CDR3 DNA reads TGCGCCAGCTTCGGGATTGCGACCGGGGAGCTGTTTTTT. It yields the protein CASFGIATGELFF.

The CDR3 nucleotides read TGTGCCAGCAGCGCCGGGACTGTCCCTGAAGCTTTCTTT. This sequence encodes CASSAGTVPEAFF. This chain connects TRBV7-9 to TRBJ1-1; D perhaps matches TRBD1 (5 bases). The V and J ends lost 5 bases and 6 bases respectively, with 13 bases between them. Germline lookup yields CDR1 SEHNR and CDR2 FQNEAQ (reference sequence). This CDR3 has 13 amino acids.

The chain is built from TRBV6-5 and TRBJ2-7; the D gene is possibly TRBD1 (6 bases). V lost 6 bases to trimming and J lost 2 bases, with 14 bases between them. Germline V gene lookup returns CDR1 MNHEY and CDR2 SVGAGI. The CDR3 extends over 14 amino acids. CDR3 sequence reads: CASRSGHQAYEQYF. CDR3 nucleotides: TGTGCCAGCAGGTCGGGACACCAGGCCTACGAGCAGTACTTC.

V usage is TRBV7-8 and J usage is TRBJ2-7, with D possibly matching TRBD2 (6 bases). Germline V CDR1 and CDR2: SGHVS, FQNEAQ. V dropped 1 base and J dropped 0 bases, with 10 bases sitting between them. The CDR3 consists of 15 residues. CDR3 amino acids: CASSLGQGGSYEQYF. The CDR3 DNA follows: TGTGCCAGCAGCTTAGGCCAGGGAGGCTCCTACGAGCAGTACTTC.

CDR3 sequence reads: CASSLAGRDGTDTQYF. As DNA, the CDR3 is TGTGCCAGCAGCTTGGCCGGGAGGGACGGCACAGATACGCAGTATTTT. The chain is built from TRBV5-6 and TRBJ2-3, with 8 bases matching TRBD2. CDR1 and CDR2 (germline): SGHDT, YYEEEE. V was pared by 0 bases and J by 1 base, with 4 bases of the junction left unmatched. The CDR3 length is 16 residues.

This clone was observed a few times. The J gene is TRBJ2-1, the V gene TRBV6-4; D possibly matches TRBD1 or TRBD2 (5 bases each). The V end lost 5 bases, the J end lost 10 bases, and 15 bases lay between the germline ends. This CDR3 region has 13 residues. Looked up from germline, CDR1 is MRHNA and CDR2 is SNTAGT. For the CDR3, the DNA is TGTGCCAGCAGTCTGGGACCAGTGACAGAGCAGTTCTTC. Its protein is CASSLGPVTEQFF.

The chain is built from TRBV7-3 and TRBJ2-2, with D maybe TRBD1 (6 bases). V was trimmed by 5 bases and J by 6 bases, leaving 16 bases between them. Looked up from germline, CDR1 is SGHTA and CDR2 is FQGTGA. This CDR3 is 15 amino acids long. Here the CDR3 DNA reads TGTGCCAGCAGCCGAGTAGCAGGGGTCTCCGGGGAGCTGTTTTTT. Translating it yields CASSRVAGVSGELFF.

The rearrangement links TRBV5-1 to TRBJ2-5, with D possibly matching TRBD1 (6 bases). Looked up from germline, CDR1 is SGHRS and CDR2 is YFSETQ. With 5 bases removed from V and 5 bases from J, the gap between germline ends came to 16 bases. There are 14 residues in the CDR3. In DNA form, the CDR3 reads TGCGCCAGCAGATTACAGGGATTGGAGGAGACCCAGTACTTC. It translates to CASRLQGLEETQYF.

The J gene is TRBJ2-5, the V gene TRBV2; D may be TRBD2 (5 bases). Per germline, CDR1 SNHLY and CDR2 FYNNEI. With 7 bases removed from V and 2 bases from J, the gap between germline ends came to 17 bases. The CDR3 sequence is 15 residues long. In DNA, the CDR3 is TGTGCCAGCAACCTAGGGTACGGGGAGCAAGAGACCCAGTACTTC. This translates into CASNLGYGEQETQYF.